In this sample, the clone carrying this TCR beta chain turned up a few times. Its antigen remains unidentified. One junction end does not reproduce the germline sequence, and a read error may be involved. The CDR3 length is 15 residues. The V gene's germline CDR1 is SSHAT and CDR2 FNYEAQ (reference sequence). Hyperthyroidism of Graves' type that showed no ophthalmopathy progression within 18 months was stable. Aged 18 to 65, the patients had hyperthyroidism that was newly diagnosed and had lasted under 2 months. TCR beta CDR3 regions were amplified from RNA transcripts. When the TCR CDR3 underwent first-round RT-PCR, the HTBI primer set was used. MiXCR, run by TCRdb on the multiplex PCR reads, gives a single entry per CDR3 protein. This table holds approximately 400,000 distinct CDR3 sequences, 15% to 19% found once. These data are taken from a study of T cells in Graves' hyperthyroidism and ophthalmopathy.

Findings and limits, study-wide: Ophthalmopathy was distinguished from stable hyperthyroidism by 13 V-J signatures.

The TCR was taken from a woman aged 18-29 years with Graves' hyperthyroidism. The sequencing input was blood. This sequence joins TRBV7-7 and TRBJ2-1; D is tentatively TRBD1 or TRBD2 (5 bases each). For the CDR3, the DNA is TGTGCTAGCAGCTTGGGGGTGGGGAATCACAATGAGCAGTTCTTC. Translation gives CASSLGVGNHNEQFF. Variable domain in full (rest from reference TRBV7-7 and TRBJ2-1): GAGVSQSPRYKVTKRGQDVTLRCDPISSHATLYWYQQALGQGPEFLTYFNYEAQPDKSGLPSDRFSAERPEGSISTLTIQRTEQRDSAMYRCASSLGVGNHNEQFFGPGTRLTVL.